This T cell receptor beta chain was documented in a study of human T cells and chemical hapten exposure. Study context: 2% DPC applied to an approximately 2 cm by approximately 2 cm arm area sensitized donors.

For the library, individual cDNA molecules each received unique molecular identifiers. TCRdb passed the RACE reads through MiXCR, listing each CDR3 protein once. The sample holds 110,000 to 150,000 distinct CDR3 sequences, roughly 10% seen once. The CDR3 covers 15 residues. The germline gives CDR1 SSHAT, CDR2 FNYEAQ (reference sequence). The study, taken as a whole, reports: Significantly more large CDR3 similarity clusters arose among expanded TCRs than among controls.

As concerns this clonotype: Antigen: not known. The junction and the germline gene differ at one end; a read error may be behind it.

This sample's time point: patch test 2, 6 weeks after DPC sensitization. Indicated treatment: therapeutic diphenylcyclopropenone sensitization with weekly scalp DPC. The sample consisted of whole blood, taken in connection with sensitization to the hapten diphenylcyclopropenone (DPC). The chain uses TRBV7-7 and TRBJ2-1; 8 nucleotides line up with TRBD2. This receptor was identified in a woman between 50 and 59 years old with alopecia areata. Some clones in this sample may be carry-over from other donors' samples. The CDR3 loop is CASSLTSGKNNEQFF. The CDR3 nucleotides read TGTGCTAGCAGCCTTACTAGCGGAAAGAACAATGAGCAGTTCTTC.